The table lists the clone carrying this T cell receptor beta chain with a count of one. Germline V gene sequence: CDR1 SGHTA, CDR2 FQGNSA. This CDR3 contains 16 residues. V dropped 3 bases and J dropped 0 bases, with 11 bases sitting between them. This entry is derived from a study of blood T cell repertoires in COVID-19. Profiling relied on immunoSEQ multiplex PCR, and the TCRdb table lists in-frame clones only, not all of them. Among approximately 47,000 clones listed, more than 75% were seen once. The V call is TRBV7-2, the J call TRBJ2-2; a weak D match, TRBD2 (6 bases). This sequence originates from an older man with active COVID-19. The sequenced sample consisted of peripheral blood. The CDR3 protein is CASSLSRLANTGELFF. The CDR3 DNA follows: TGTGCCAGCAGCTTGTCTAGACTAGCGAACACCGGGGAGCTGTTTTTT.